This T cell receptor beta chain was observed in a study of technical replicates of blood from a handful of donors. Only in-frame clones appear in the TCRdb table, and some are missing; sequencing was by immunoSEQ multiplex PCR. The table includes tens of thousands of clones, 75% to 95% detected once. Germline V lookup: CDR1 SGHKS, CDR2 YYEKEE (reference sequence). This CDR3 spans 11 amino acids. V was pared by 4 bases and J by 3 bases, with 3 bases between. V gene TRBV5-5 combines with J gene TRBJ2-3; D gene uncertain. The clonotype comes from a human donor in good health. Some clones in this sample may be carry-over from other donors' samples. Source material: PBMCs. The CDR3 reads CASSRTDTQYF. CDR3 in DNA: TGTGCCAGCAGCCGGACAGATACGCAGTATTTT.